These T cell receptor beta chains were read from a single sample in a study of monozygotic twins with inflammatory bowel disease. Following a re-call of the 5' RACE reads, TCRdb has one entry per CDR3 protein and lacks DNA. The table lists around 400,000 distinct CDR3 sequences, with about 2.3% in the top ten. Source material: blood. The receptors come from a human donor with ulcerative colitis or Crohn's disease, or a healthy co-twin of an affected twin (not recorded which). Each CDR3 is given with its conserved first and last residue. Each record gives: CDR3 length, clone size, J gene, V gene, CDR3 protein. Only some rows state a clone size, as once, few, many or a class for expanded clones.

14	.	TRBJ1-6	TRBV14	CASSQDFPNSPLHF
11	.	TRBJ2-3	TRBV29-1	CSVRTGDTQYF
14	.	TRBJ1-3	TRBV12-3/TRBV12-4	CATQDRALGNTIYF
14	.	TRBJ2-1	TRBV20-1	CSASRLAPYNEQFF
15	.	TRBJ1-4	TRBV5-1	CASSPSDSGREKLFF
15	.	TRBJ2-5	TRBV5-1	CASSETGDWLETQYF
13	.	TRBJ1-4	TRBV20-1	CSARAGFNEKLFF
14	.	TRBJ2-7	TRBV5-4	CASSDDIGTYEQYF
15	.	TRBJ2-1	TRBV30	CAWSEGLAGGNEQFF
13	.	TRBJ1-5	TRBV20-1	CSARQARNQPQHF
16	.	TRBJ2-3	TRBV7-2	CASSLGSGGKGNTQYF
13	.	TRBJ2-2	TRBV27	CASSPTSTGELFF
17	.	TRBJ2-1	TRBV7-9	CASSLAGTGLARGEQFF
16	.	TRBJ2-5	TRBV7-2	CASSESSGASQETQYF
17	.	TRBJ1-2	TRBV28	CASSRSGGLTGNYGYTF
15	.	TRBJ2-3	TRBV23-1	CASGTEQKGTDTQYF
15	.	TRBJ2-5	TRBV3-1	CASSHGEGRVESQYF
12	.	TRBJ2-7	TRBV20-1	CSASTTSLEQYF
15	.	TRBJ2-1	TRBV27	CASSEAGRIYNEQFF
14	.	TRBJ1-6	TRBV20-1	CSAPGQSYNSPLHF
13	.	TRBJ2-5	TRBV7-6	CASSYTGQETQYF
16	.	TRBJ2-3	TRBV7-2	CASSPGRGMGADTQYF
16	.	TRBJ2-3	TRBV20-1	CSAILGAPVLADTQYF
15	.	TRBJ2-1	TRBV2	CASLTSGSSYNEQFF
15	medium-sized	TRBJ2-1	TRBV12-3/TRBV12-4	CASRVSGNPYNEQFF
16	.	TRBJ1-5	TRBV15	CATSRDRRPSNQPQHF
15	.	TRBJ2-3	TRBV5-1	CASRKGTSGTDTQYF
14	.	TRBJ2-1	TRBV5-1	CASSSGNSYNEQFF
14	.	TRBJ1-6	TRBV30	CAWSVRGSNSPLHF
14	.	TRBJ2-3	TRBV3-1	CASTRTSGADTQYF
17	.	TRBJ1-6	TRBV10-3	CATKGQDREWYNSPLHF
13	.	TRBJ1-6	TRBV3-1	CASSQGGAGPLHF
16	.	TRBJ1-3	TRBV5-1	CASSLGAGNSGNTIYF
15	.	TRBJ2-1	TRBV5-1	CASSSFRDSYNEQFF
14	.	TRBJ2-1	TRBV20-1	CSARGSGGSNEQFF
19	.	TRBJ1-3	TRBV6-5	CASSSPGDRGLTAGNTIYF
14	.	TRBJ1-5	TRBV4-1	CASSQEGRDQPQHF
15	.	TRBJ2-2	TRBV11-3	CASSLGQPNTGELFF
14	.	TRBJ2-7	TRBV5-4	CASRRSGYSYEQYF
15	.	TRBJ1-1	TRBV7-9	CASSPRTAVNTEAFF